One sample yielded the 32 T cell receptor beta chains listed below, sequenced in a study of control samples from healthy donors and cancer patients. Some clones are missing from TCRdb's copy, which holds only in-frame ones; the method was immunoSEQ multiplex PCR. The table lists some 130,000 clones, around 96% of them singletons. The sequenced material came from blood. All receptors come from a man aged 30 to 39 in good health.

The chain uses TRBV27 and TRBJ2-1; 11 positions agree with TRBD2. The CDR3 contains 15 residues. Unmatched junction bases numbered 10, after V lost 5 bases and J lost 10 bases. Germline CDR1 reads MNHEY; CDR2 reads SMNVEV (reference sequence). CDR3 DNA: TGTGCCAGCAGTAAACGGGTAGCGGGGGGGGAAGAGCAGTTCTTC. Protein product: CASSKRVAGGEEQFF.

V is TRBV5-1 and J is TRBJ2-7, with D possibly TRBD2 on 6 matching bases. CDR1 and CDR2 from the germline V gene are SGHRS and YFSETQ. V lost 0 bases to trimming and J lost 0 bases, with 13 bases between them. CDR3 length equals 16 residues. The CDR3 DNA is TGCGCCAGCAGCTTGGAGGGAGGACCTTTCTCCTACGAGCAGTACTTC. Translated, it gives CASSLEGGPFSYEQYF.

This sequence joins TRBV6-5 and TRBJ2-7; 8 positions match TRBD1. The trim removed 3 bases at V and 6 bases at J, leaving 7 bases unmatched. Per germline, CDR1 MNHEY and CDR2 SVGAGI. The CDR3 spans 14 residues. CDR3 DNA: TGTGCCAGCAGTTATTCCACCGGGACAGGCGAGCAGTACTTC. Protein: CASSYSTGTGEQYF.

This chain joins TRBV6-2 or TRBV6-3 and TRBJ1-2; D is unclear. This CDR3 spans 12 amino acids. CDR1 MNHEY and CDR2 SVGEGT come from the germline V gene. V gave up 2 bases and J gave up 13 bases, with 14 bases separating them. CDR3 loop: CASSYGRTSATF. The CDR3 DNA reads as TGTGCCAGCAGTTACGGGCGGACCTCGGCCACCTTC.

The chain has TRBV11-2 and TRBJ2-1; no definite D call. This CDR3 is 15 amino acids long. V was pared by 5 bases and J by 0 bases, with 11 bases between. Looked up from germline, CDR1 is SGHAT and CDR2 is FQNNGV. Here the CDR3 DNA reads TGTGCCAGCAGCGTAAGGGATTTCTCCTACAATGAGCAGTTCTTC. Translated: CASSVRDFSYNEQFF.

V usage is TRBV7-6 and J usage is TRBJ2-1, with D perhaps matching TRBD1 (6 bases). Germline V gives CDR1 SGHVS, CDR2 FNYEAQ. V gave up 5 bases and J gave up 7 bases, with 9 bases separating them. CDR3 length: 12 residues. The CDR3 DNA reads as TGTGCCAGCAGCCCGACAGGTAATGAGCAGTTCTTC. It specifies CASSPTGNEQFF.

This sequence joins TRBV5-6 and TRBJ1-1; TRBD1 aligns across 8 bases. Germline CDR1 is SGHDT and CDR2 is YYEEEE. V lost 1 base and J lost 10; bases outside the gene matches: 12. CDR3 size: 15 residues. The CDR3 region has the DNA TGTGCCAGCAGCTTGTTCCAGGACAGGGTGGTACGAGCTTTCTTT. Translating gives CASSLFQDRVVRAFF.

The chain uses TRBV18 and TRBJ2-3; D is possibly TRBD2 (6 bases). The CDR3 runs 15 residues. The V end was cut by 4 bases, the J end by 6 bases, with 17 bases between. Germline CDR1 KGHSH, CDR2 LQKENI. CDR3 sequence reads: CASSRGDPRLDTQYF. As DNA, the CDR3 is TGTGCCAGCTCACGCGGGGACCCCCGCCTGGATACGCAGTATTTT.

The chain links TRBV30 to TRBJ2-5; D remains ambiguous. Between the trimmed V and J ends, which lost 1 base and 5 bases, there was a span of 11 bases. CDR1 and CDR2 from the germline V gene are GTSNPN and SVGIG (reference sequence). CDR3 length: 13 amino acids. This chain's CDR3 is CAWSARVAETQYF. DNA for the CDR3: TGTGCCTGGAGTGCTCGGGTCGCGGAGACCCAGTACTTC.

V and J are TRBV10-3 and TRBJ2-2; D might be TRBD1 (5 bases). This CDR3 region has 15 residues. From germline, CDR1 is ENHRY and CDR2 SYGVKD. V lost 3 bases to trimming and J lost 2 bases, with 10 bases between them. The CDR3 region is CAISERQINTGELFF. CDR3 sequence (DNA): TGTGCCATCAGTGAAAGACAGATCAACACCGGGGAGCTGTTTTTT.

The J gene is TRBJ1-2, the V gene TRBV7-9, with no clear D. Trimming removed 3 bases at V and 6 bases at J, with 14 bases between. This CDR3 spans 14 amino acids. Looked up from germline, CDR1 is SEHNR and CDR2 is FQNEAQ (reference sequence). CDR3 DNA: TGTGCCAGCAGCTTGGAGATCCTACGGGATGGCTACACCTTC. Translated: CASSLEILRDGYTF.

J is TRBJ1-4 and V is TRBV3-1 (or the pseudogene TRBV3-2), with a tentative D call TRBD1 (5 bases). The CDR3 totals 17 residues. CDR1 LGHDT and CDR2 YNNKEL come from the germline V gene (reference sequence). V was cut by 4 bases and J by 7 bases, with 22 bases left in between. Written as DNA, the CDR3 is TGTGCCAGCAGCCCAGGGTACACTTCAACGGGGAGTGAAAAACTGTTTTTT. Translation: CASSPGYTSTGSEKLFF.

V and J are TRBV6-2 or TRBV6-3 and TRBJ2-7, with TRBD1 identical over 8 bases. CDR1 is MNHEY and CDR2 is SVGEGT in the germline V gene. This CDR3 has 14 residues. J was trimmed by 2 bases and V by 2 bases; bases with no gene match: 2. The CDR3 loop reads CASSYGQGPYEQYF. The CDR3 coding sequence is TGTGCCAGCAGTTACGGACAGGGTCCCTACGAGCAGTACTTC.

This clone is a singleton in its sample. The chain is built from TRBV10-2 and TRBJ1-5, with no clear D. The CDR3 extends over 14 amino acids. Per the germline V gene, CDR1 is WSHSY and CDR2 is SAAADI. V was cut by 3 bases and J by 3 bases, with 9 bases left in between. CDR3 DNA sequence: TGCGCCAGCAGTGATCAACATAACAATCAGCCCCAGCATTTT. As protein: CASSDQHNNQPQHF.

The chain carries TRBV6-6 and TRBJ2-7, with 7 bases fitting TRBD1. Germline assignment: CDR1 MNHNY and CDR2 SVGAGI (reference sequence). This CDR3 has 14 residues. V dropped 8 bases and J dropped 2; count of bases not matched to a gene: 9. The CDR3 protein is CASDKGTATYEQYF. CDR3 nucleotides: TGTGCCAGCGATAAAGGGACAGCCACCTACGAGCAGTACTTC.

The gene calls are TRBV25-1 and TRBJ2-7; D remains unclear. V was pared by 1 base and J by 6 bases, with 4 bases between. Germline lookup yields CDR1 MGHDK and CDR2 SYGVNS. CDR3 size: 11 residues. CDR3 sequence: CASSEFIEQYF. Written as DNA, the CDR3 is TGTGCCAGCAGTGAATTTATCGAGCAGTACTTC.

The genes are TRBV19 and TRBJ1-5; D is ambiguous. The germline V gene has CDR1 LNHDA and CDR2 SQIVND (reference sequence). The CDR3 contains 14 residues. The V end lost 5 bases, the J end lost 5 bases, and 13 bases lay between the germline ends. CDR3 nucleotides: TGTGCCAGTAGTGAGGGTTATCGGTATCAGCCCCAGCATTTT. Protein product: CASSEGYRYQPQHF. The entire variable domain, with the rest obtained from reference TRBV19 and TRBJ1-5, is as follows: DGGITQSPKYLFRKEGQNVTLSCEQNLNHDAMYWYRQDPGQGLRLIYYSQIVNDFQKGDIAEGYSVSREKKESFPLTVTSAQKNPTAFYLCASSEGYRYQPQHFGDGTRLSIL.

The rearrangement links TRBV5-1 to TRBJ2-7, with TRBD1 matching 8 bases. The CDR3 sequence is 15 residues long. The V segment lost 4 bases and the J segment 3 bases; nucleotides outside the gene matches: 9. The V gene's germline CDR1 is SGHRS and CDR2 YFSETQ. The CDR3 coding sequence is TGCGCCAGCAGCACTGGAAGACAGGGGAACTACGAGCAGTACTTC. It encodes CASSTGRQGNYEQYF.

The genes are TRBV2 and TRBJ2-1; 10 nucleotides agree with TRBD1. V gave up 6 bases and J gave up 4 bases; unmatched junction bases: 9. CDR1 is SNHLY and CDR2 is FYNNEI in the germline V gene. This CDR3 has 16 residues. CDR3 loop: CASRPRPGQGYNEQFF. The CDR3 DNA reads as TGTGCCAGCAGGCCACGACCGGGACAGGGGTACAATGAGCAGTTCTTC. The entire variable domain, with the rest obtained from reference TRBV2 and TRBJ2-1, is as follows: EPEVTQTPSHQVTQMGQEVILRCVPISNHLYFYWYRQILGQKVEFLVSFYNNEISEKSEIFDDQFSVERPDGSNFTLKIRSTKLEDSAMYFCASRPRPGQGYNEQFFGPGTRLTVL.

The chain joins TRBV5-1 to TRBJ2-7; TRBD1 is a possible D gene (6 bases). V was cut by 4 bases and J by 0 bases, with 11 bases left in between. CDR1 is SGHRS and CDR2 is YFSETQ in the germline V gene. The length of the CDR3 is 14 residues. In DNA form, the CDR3 reads TGCGCCAGCAGCCCCGAGGGGGTCTCCTACGAGCAGTACTTC. Translation: CASSPEGVSYEQYF. The whole variable domain, remainder taken from reference TRBV5-1 and TRBJ2-7, is KAGVTQTPRYLIKTRGQQVTLSCSPISGHRSVSWYQQTPGQGLQFLFEYFSETQRNKGNFPGRFSGRQFSNSRSEMNVSTLELGDSALYLCASSPEGVSYEQYFGPGTRLTVT.

The rearrangement uses TRBV11-2 and TRBJ1-5, with D maybe TRBD1 (6 bases). Germline values: CDR1 SGHAT, CDR2 FQNNGV. Trimming cost V 5 bases and J 2 bases, with 16 bases left between them. The CDR3 runs to 16 residues. CDR3 sequence (DNA): TGTGCCAGCAGCCCGCCGCTGGGGGCTGGCAATCAGCCCCAGCATTTT. The encoded protein is CASSPPLGAGNQPQHF.

The V and J genes are TRBV29-1 and TRBJ1-2, with D hard to call. Germline CDR1 SQVTM, CDR2 ANQGSEA. CDR3 length equals 10 residues. The V end lost 8 bases, the J end lost 5 bases, and 9 bases lay between the germline ends. The CDR3 loop reads CSPVGYGYTF. Written as DNA, the CDR3 is TGCAGCCCTGTGGGGTATGGCTACACCTTC. The variable domain in full, with the rest retrieved from reference TRBV29-1 and TRBJ1-2, is SAVISQKPSRDICQRGTSLTIQCQVDSQVTMMFWYRQQPGQSLTLIATANQGSEATYESGFVIDKFPISRPNLTFSTLTVSNMSPEDSSIYLCSPVGYGYTFGSGTRLTVV.

J is TRBJ2-5 and V is TRBV2; 7 bases agree with TRBD2. Per germline, CDR1 SNHLY and CDR2 FYNNEI. Unmatched junction bases numbered 12, after V lost 0 bases and J lost 5 bases. The CDR3 contains 17 residues. CDR3: CASSEAPPGGLLETQYF. For the CDR3, the DNA is TGTGCCAGCAGTGAAGCCCCCCCGGGGGGTTTATTGGAGACCCAGTACTTC.

This rearrangement joins TRBV18 to TRBJ2-3; TRBD2 aligns across 7 bases. This CDR3 has 15 amino acids. With 6 bases clipped from V and 1 base from J, the junction kept 7 bases outside the gene matches. Looked up from germline, CDR1 is KGHSH and CDR2 is LQKENI. The CDR3 reads CASSLRTRRTDTQYF. In DNA, the CDR3 is TGTGCCAGCTCCCTTAGGACTAGACGCACAGATACGCAGTATTTT.

The chain combines TRBV30 with TRBJ2-7; 13 bases agree with TRBD2. V was clipped by 1 base and J by 10 bases; unmatched bases: 10. Per germline, CDR1 GTSNPN and CDR2 SVGIG (reference sequence). This CDR3 has 15 residues. CDR3 residues: CAWSEKLAGGLDQYF. CDR3 sequence (DNA): TGTGCCTGGAGTGAGAAACTAGCGGGGGGGCTTGACCAGTACTTC.

The V and J genes are TRBV10-1 and TRBJ1-2; D gene ambiguous. The germline V gene encodes CDR1 WNHNN and CDR2 SYGVQD (reference sequence). The CDR3 loop spans 11 amino acids. V dropped 2 bases and J dropped 5 bases, with 3 bases sitting between them. This chain's CDR3 is CASSEVYGYTF. The CDR3 DNA sequence: TGCGCCAGCAGTGAGGTTTATGGCTACACCTTC.

The gene calls are TRBV12-5 and TRBJ1-1; D is possibly TRBD1 (6 bases). Trimming removed 6 bases from V and 3 bases from J, with 17 bases in between. From germline, CDR1 is LGHNT and CDR2 FRNRAP. This CDR3 spans 15 amino acids. CDR3 in amino acids: CASGLEGGVYTEAFF. CDR3 coding DNA: TGTGCTAGTGGACTTGAGGGGGGAGTGTACACTGAAGCTTTCTTT.

The chain links TRBV6-2 or TRBV6-3 to TRBJ2-7; either TRBD1 or TRBD2 may fit D (6 bases each). The germline V gene has CDR1 MNHEY and CDR2 SVGEGT. The CDR3 contains 15 residues. V gave up 0 bases and J gave up 5 bases, with 14 bases separating them. The CDR3 spells CASSYSGGRIDEQYF. In nucleotides, the CDR3 is TGTGCCAGCAGTTACTCTGGGGGGCGGATTGACGAGCAGTACTTC.

The V and J genes are TRBV5-1 and TRBJ1-6, with a possible D match to TRBD1 (5 bases). The V and J ends lost 1 base and 4 bases respectively, with 9 bases between them. The CDR3 loop spans 15 amino acids. Germline values: CDR1 SGHRS, CDR2 YFSETQ. This chain's CDR3 is CASSLQGNYNSPLHF. The CDR3 coding sequence is TGCGCCAGCAGCTTGCAGGGAAATTATAATTCACCCCTCCACTTT.

This chain links TRBV28 with TRBJ1-1; unclear D gene. CDR1 is MDHEN and CDR2 is SYDVKM in the germline V gene. The CDR3 covers 13 residues. V lost 9 bases to trimming and J lost 0 bases, with 11 bases between them. CDR3 residues: CASSTELNTEAFF. The CDR3 DNA reads TGTGCCAGTTCGACCGAATTGAACACTGAAGCTTTCTTT.

This chain joins TRBV4-3 and TRBJ1-2, with 10 bases aligning to TRBD1. Germline V gene data show CDR1 as LGHNA and CDR2 as YSLEER. The CDR3 is 15 amino acids. The junction had 5 bases not matched to a gene; V was cut back by 2 bases and J by 5 bases. CDR3 DNA sequence: TGCGCCAGCAGCCAACTCGGGACAGGGGAGTATGGCTACACCTTC. This codes for CASSQLGTGEYGYTF.

The chain links TRBV28 to TRBJ1-3; D not resolved. Per germline, CDR1 MDHEN and CDR2 SYDVKM. The CDR3 consists of 15 residues. V lost 8 bases and J 0 bases, leaving 14 bases between the germline ends. The DNA for the CDR3 is TGTGCCAGCCGGCGAGAGGCTATCTCTGGAAACACCATATATTTT. Amino acid sequence: CASRREAISGNTIYF.